Sample share makes the clone carrying this TCR beta chain hyperexpanded. This sample is part of a study of preoperative IRX-2 immunotherapy in early breast cancer. Sequenced by immunoSEQ multiplex PCR; TCRdb stores in-frame clones only, minus some. The data show some 3,900 clones, approximately 67% seen once. This CDR3 region has 14 residues. CDR1 is MNHGY, CDR2 SAAAGT, per germline. J lost 6 bases, V lost 10 bases, and 8 bases had no gene match. This sample's treatment: preoperative locoregional IRX-2 cytokine immunotherapy. Samples came from a phase Ib trial of preoperative locoregional IRX-2 cytokine immunotherapy.

The V and J genes are TRBV6-8 and TRBJ2-1, with 11 nucleotides matching TRBD2. Sequencing used tumor tissue, obtained after IRX-2 immunotherapy. The source is a human donor with breast cancer. The CDR3 sequence: CATSPSGRSNEQFF. The CDR3 nucleotides read TGTGCCACTTCCCCTAGCGGGAGGAGCAATGAGCAGTTCTTC.